This T cell receptor (beta chain) was retrieved from a study of human T cells and chemical hapten exposure. About the study: The patients were mostly female; they had alopecia areata, totalis or universalis. The study's findings and limits: The study found that DPC sensitization did not change TCRs above 1 in 1000 frequency.

Via MiXCR, TCRdb re-called the RACE reads, giving one row per CDR3 protein. The sample has some 84,000 distinct CDR3 sequences, about 10% seen once. This clonotype has a count of ten or more. No antigen is known for it. The time point is: patch test 2, 6 weeks after DPC sensitization. As for treatment: therapeutic diphenylcyclopropenone sensitization with weekly scalp DPC. Patch tests were applied only after blood draws. Participating donors were patients with alopecia, aged 18 to 70 years, considered appropriate candidates for DPC. After removal of 6 bases from V and 9 bases from J, the junction contained 8 bases not matched to a gene. The CDR3 has 12 amino acids.

Sequencing used whole blood, obtained in connection with sensitization to the hapten diphenylcyclopropenone (DPC). The sequence was obtained from a woman aged 45 to 65 with alopecia areata. Some clones in this sample may be carry-over from other donors' samples. The V gene is TRBV12-3 or TRBV12-4, the J gene TRBJ2-7; TRBD1 agrees at 7 bases. This CDR3 is CASRPDRAAQYF. The DNA of the CDR3 is TGTGCCAGCAGACCAGACAGGGCGGCGCAGTACTTC.